A single sample is the source of the 8 T cell receptor beta chains below, sequenced in a study of cytomegalovirus exposure and HLA in healthy donors. PCR was performed using 60 Vbeta and 13 Jbeta primers. The method was immunoSEQ multiplex PCR; TCRdb's version includes in-frame clones alone and lacks a portion of them. The profile covers about 100,000 clones, with about 80% appearing a single time and around 4% taken by the ten largest. The sample consisted of PBMCs. Source of these receptors: a man in his forties or fifties in good health and CMV-seronegative.

This chain joins TRBV5-1 and TRBJ1-2; tentatively, D is TRBD1 (6 bases). Germline CDR1 and CDR2: SGHRS and YFSETQ. The CDR3 is made up of 14 amino acids. V was cut by 4 bases and J by 11 bases, with 21 bases left in between. This CDR3 is CASSPGQYYARYTF. The CDR3 coding sequence is TGCGCCAGCAGCCCCGGACAGTACTATGCTCGGTACACCTTC.

This clone was detected only once. The gene calls are TRBV7-2 and TRBJ2-1; 8 bases align to TRBD2. The CDR3 has 15 residues. V gave up 3 bases and J gave up 4 bases; unmatched junction bases: 5. Germline V gene data show CDR1 as SGHTA and CDR2 as FQGNSA. For the CDR3, the DNA is TGTGCCAGCAGCTTTAGCGGGGCGACTTACAATGAGCAGTTCTTC. Its protein product is CASSFSGATYNEQFF. Combining the CDR3 with reference TRBV7-2 and TRBJ2-1 gives the whole variable domain GAGVSQSPSNKVTEKGKDVELRCDPISGHTALYWYRQSLGQGLEFLIYFQGNSAPDKSGLPSDRFSAERTGGSVSTLTIQRTQQEDSAVYLCASSFSGATYNEQFFGPGTRLTVL.

This clone turned up a few times. The V gene is TRBV15, the J gene TRBJ2-4; D is undetermined. Germline loops: CDR1 LNHNV, CDR2 YYDKDF (reference sequence). The length of the CDR3 is 15 residues. V was clipped by 0 bases and J by 13 bases, with 19 bases between them. CDR3 region: CATSRDLSTPDGQYF. In nucleotides, the CDR3 is TGTGCCACCAGCAGAGATCTAAGCACGCCCGACGGGCAGTACTTC. Full variable domain (outside the CDR3, taken from reference TRBV15 and TRBJ2-4): DAMVIQNPRYQVTQFGKPVTLSCSQTLNHNVMYWYQQKSSQAPKLLFHYYDKDFNNEADTPDNFQSRRPNTSFCFLDIRSPGLGDTAMYLCATSRDLSTPDGQYFGAGTRLSVL.

The V call is TRBV15, the J call TRBJ1-5; 7 bases agree with TRBD1. The CDR3 totals 15 residues. V shed 5 bases, J shed 5 bases, and the junction held 9 bases outside the gene matches. Germline loops: CDR1 LNHNV, CDR2 YYDKDF (reference sequence). The CDR3 DNA is TGTGCCACCAGCCTAGGACAGGAGGACTATCAGCCCCAGCATTTT. Amino acid sequence: CATSLGQEDYQPQHF.

The chain couples TRBV5-1 to TRBJ1-2; D call uncertain. Germline CDR1 is SGHRS and CDR2 is YFSETQ. Trimming removed 4 bases from V and 1 base from J, with 8 bases in between. The CDR3 consists of 13 residues. CDR3 coding DNA: TGCGCCAGCAGCCCCGGTAGTAACTATGGCTACACCTTC. It translates to CASSPGSNYGYTF.

The chain combines TRBV29-1 with TRBJ2-3; 10 bases are a match to TRBD2. J was trimmed by 3 bases and V by 0 bases; bases with no gene match: 3. Germline V gene sequence: CDR1 SQVTM, CDR2 ANQGSEA. CDR3 length: 15 amino acids. The CDR3 sequence is CSVEEVAGGTDTQYF. CDR3 coding DNA: TGCAGCGTTGAAGAAGTAGCGGGGGGAACAGATACGCAGTATTTT.

The chain joins TRBV5-5 to TRBJ1-2, with 12 bases lining up with TRBD1. CDR1 SGHKS and CDR2 YYEKEE come from the germline V gene (reference sequence). CDR3 length equals 16 residues. The ends lost 4 bases at V and 2 bases at J; junction bases unmatched: 6. CDR3 in amino acids: CASSPGQGATNYGYTF. CDR3 DNA sequence: TGTGCCAGCAGCCCGGGACAGGGGGCCACAAACTATGGCTACACCTTC.

The V and J genes are TRBV19 and TRBJ2-7, with 13 positions matching TRBD2. V lost 5 bases, J lost 6 bases, and 7 bases stayed unmatched. Germline values: CDR1 LNHDA, CDR2 SQIVND (reference sequence). This CDR3 contains 15 residues. The CDR3 coding sequence is TGTGCCAGTAGTCCGACAGGACTAGCGGGGGTCGAGCAGTACTTC. Protein product: CASSPTGLAGVEQYF.